The 31 T cell receptor beta chains below all came from one sample that was sequenced in a study of identical twins. TCRdb analysed the 5' RACE reads with MiXCR anew, one entry per CDR3 protein. The data show 600,000 to 800,000 distinct CDR3 sequences, with 20% to 25% seen just once and roughly 4% held by the top ten. The same data also contributed to another study, on T cells expressing NK-cell markers.

Sequenced: PBMCs. The source of these receptors is a woman aged 18-35 years in good health.

This clonotype was observed a handful of times. The chain uses TRBV21-1 and TRBJ2-7; TRBD1, the table's D call, was not compared with the DNA. TRBV21-1 is a listed pseudogene. This CDR3 is built from 15 residues. The CDR3 region is CASSKARDSSYEQYF. For the CDR3, the DNA is TGTGCCAGCAGCAAAGCGCGGGACAGCTCCTACGAGCAGTACTTC.

The sample holds many counts of this clonotype. The junction shows a germline mismatch at one end, possibly a read error. The rearrangement joins TRBV2 to TRBJ2-1, with D tentatively TRBD2 (6 bases). This CDR3 comprises 13 residues. The germline CDR1 and CDR2 sequences are SNHLY and FYNNEI. The CDR3 sequence: CASSGGSYNEQFF. CDR3 bases: TGCGCCAGCAGCGGAGGGTCCTACAATGAGCAGTTCTTC.

Comments on this clonotype: Likely a read error: the CDR3 ends without its conserved phenylalanine or tryptophan. V gene TRBV5-1 combines with J gene TRBJ2-7; D gene ambiguous. Trimming removed 0 bases at V and 2 bases at J, with 0 bases between. Germline values: CDR1 SGHRS, CDR2 YFSETQ. The CDR3 loop spans 11 amino acids. The DNA of the CDR3 is TGCGCCAGCAGCTTGGCCTACGAGCAGTACCTC. The encoded protein is CASSLAYEQYL.

The table lists this clonotype with a few counts. This sequence joins TRBV12-3 or TRBV12-4 and TRBJ2-5; D ambiguous. The length of the CDR3 is 15 residues. Trimming cost V 4 bases and J 2 bases, with 14 bases left between them. DNA of the CDR3: TGTGCCAGCAGTTCCTCCCTGAGAGAACAAGAGACCCAGTACTTC. Translating it yields CASSSSLREQETQYF.

The chain employs TRBV20-1 and TRBJ2-1, with 8 bases fitting TRBD2. Per the germline V gene, CDR1 is DFQATT and CDR2 is SNEGSKA (reference sequence). V was clipped by 1 base and J by 3 bases; unmatched bases: 2. This CDR3 has 14 amino acids. The CDR3 is CSARVGGDYNEQFF. In DNA form, the CDR3 reads TGCAGTGCTAGAGTCGGGGGGGACTACAATGAGCAGTTCTTC.

There are a few counts of this clonotype. V and J are TRBV3-1 and TRBJ1-1; perhaps TRBD1 as D (5 bases). This CDR3 region has 13 residues. Germline V gene lookup returns CDR1 LGHDT and CDR2 YNNKEL (reference sequence). Deletions cut 3 bases from V and 3 bases from J, with 8 bases between. This CDR3 is CASSHGGDTEAFF. The CDR3 coding sequence is TGTGCCAGCAGCCACGGGGGGGACACTGAAGCTTTCTTT. The full variable domain, in which reference TRBV3-1 and TRBJ1-1 provide the parts outside the CDR3, is DTAVSQTPKYLVTQMGNDKSIKCEQNLGHDTMYWYKQDSKKFLKIMFSYNNKELIINETVPNRFSPKSPDKAHLNLHINSLELGDSAVYFCASSHGGDTEAFFGQGTRLTVV.

This clonotype was seen a single time. V is TRBV7-6 and J is TRBJ2-7, with D possibly matching TRBD1 (6 bases). The germline V gene has CDR1 SGHVS and CDR2 FNYEAQ. V dropped 2 bases and J dropped 3 bases, with 14 bases sitting between them. The CDR3 has 15 residues. CDR3 region: CASSLSATGDYEQYF. The DNA of the CDR3 is TGTGCCAGCAGCTTATCCGCGACAGGAGACTACGAGCAGTACTTC.

This clonotype was observed many times. This chain connects TRBV20-1 to TRBJ1-2, with 7 bases matching TRBD1. The CDR3 is made up of 11 amino acids. Germline V gene lookup returns CDR1 DFQATT and CDR2 SNEGSKA (reference sequence). J gave up 9 bases and V 6 bases, and 7 bases lay outside the gene matches. Here the CDR3 reads CSAMTGYSYTF. The CDR3 bases are TGCAGTGCAATGACAGGGTATAGCTACACCTTC.

In its sample, this clonotype was seen a few times. This chain connects TRBV20-1 to TRBJ2-2, with TRBD2 identical over 10 bases. With V trimmed by 3 bases and J by 4 bases, 11 bases remained unmatched. Germline CDR1 DFQATT, CDR2 SNEGSKA (reference sequence). The CDR3 has 17 residues. For the CDR3, the DNA is TGCAGTGCTAGCCTTAGCGGGGGGACGGTGAGCACCGGGGAGCTGTTTTTT. Protein: CSASLSGGTVSTGELFF.

This clonotype appeared a few times. The CDR3 sequence is CASSGLAGRGELFF. In DNA form, the CDR3 reads TGTGCCAGTTCGGGACTAGCGGGCCGGGGGGAGCTGTTTTTT. The rearrangement uses TRBV25-1 and TRBJ2-2; 12 bases match TRBD2. This CDR3 spans 14 amino acids. Trimming at V came to 9 bases and at J to 8 bases, leaving 7 bases not matched to a gene. Looked up from germline, CDR1 is MGHDK and CDR2 is SYGVNS.

CDR3 region: CSATRDRGTDIQYF. The CDR3 region has the DNA TGCAGTGCTACCCGGGACCGAGGAACAGACATTCAGTACTTC. The chain employs TRBV20-1 and TRBJ2-4; D is tentatively TRBD1 or TRBD2 (5 bases each). Germline loops: CDR1 DFQATT, CDR2 SNEGSKA (reference sequence). The CDR3 is 14 amino acids. V was trimmed by 4 bases and J by 8 bases, leaving 18 bases between them.

The chain joins TRBV6-5 to TRBJ2-2, with 9 bases that match TRBD2. V was pared by 3 bases and J by 4 bases, with 3 bases of the junction left unmatched. The V gene's germline CDR1 is MNHEY and CDR2 SVGAGI. This CDR3 comprises 15 residues. CDR3 DNA sequence: TGTGCCAGCAGTTATGGGCGGGGGGGCACCGGGGAGCTGTTTTTT. This translates into CASSYGRGGTGELFF.

This clonotype was recorded a few times. CDR3 in DNA: TGCAGTGCTTACGAGAACACTGAAGCTTTCTTT. This gives the protein CSAYENTEAFF. The V gene is TRBV20-1, the J gene TRBJ1-1; D is unclear. The germline CDR1 and CDR2 sequences are DFQATT and SNEGSKA (reference sequence). CDR3 size: 11 residues. The V end lost 5 bases, the J end lost 1 base, and 5 bases lay between the germline ends.

This clonotype was counted between two and nine times. The chain employs TRBV7-8 and TRBJ1-5, with D possibly TRBD1 on 6 matching bases. The CDR3 has 14 amino acids. From germline, CDR1 is SGHVS and CDR2 FQNEAQ. Trimming stripped 2 bases from V and 8 bases from J, with 13 bases between. The CDR3 loop reads CASSLRQGREPQHF. In DNA, the CDR3 is TGTGCCAGCAGCTTACGGCAGGGGAGGGAGCCCCAGCATTTT.

The genes are TRBV4-3 and TRBJ2-2, with 11 bases identical to TRBD2. V was clipped by 7 bases and J by 0 bases; unmatched bases: 7. The CDR3 has 17 amino acids. Germline CDR1 and CDR2: LGHNA and YSLEER. The CDR3 DNA is TGCGCCAGCAAGGCGGGACTAGCGGACGCGAACACCGGGGAGCTGTTTTTT. Its translation: CASKAGLADANTGELFF.

The J gene is TRBJ1-3, the V gene TRBV25-1; D not certain. The CDR3 length is 16 residues. V was shortened by 2 bases and J by 4 bases, with 15 bases between the two germline ends. The germline V gene has CDR1 MGHDK and CDR2 SYGVNS. The CDR3 here is CASSEGFSGPGNTIYF. For the CDR3, the DNA is TGTGCCAGCAGTGAAGGGTTCAGTGGACCGGGAAACACCATATATTTT.

The chain joins TRBV6-5 to TRBJ1-2; maybe TRBD1 (6 bases). Between the trimmed V and J ends, which lost 2 bases and 4 bases, there was a span of 14 bases. Germline V gene data show CDR1 as MNHEY and CDR2 as SVGAGI. CDR3 length: 15 amino acids. The CDR3: CASSYPHGGIYGYTF. The CDR3 DNA sequence: TGTGCCAGCAGTTACCCTCACGGGGGCATCTATGGCTACACCTTC.

The chain employs TRBV20-1 and TRBJ2-2; 10 positions agree with TRBD2. The junction had 17 bases not matched to a gene; V was cut back by 0 bases and J by 4 bases. From germline, CDR1 is DFQATT and CDR2 SNEGSKA (reference sequence). The CDR3 contains 20 residues. DNA of the CDR3: TGCAGTGCTAGAGATACTGGGCTAGCGGGAGCCCCATCGGGCACCGGGGAGCTGTTTTTT. This gives the protein CSARDTGLAGAPSGTGELFF.

The table lists this clonotype with a few counts. This rearrangement joins TRBV9 to TRBJ1-1; D is unresolved. The germline gives CDR1 SGDLS, CDR2 YYNGEE. Trimming shortened V by 0 bases and J by 7 bases, and 10 bases separated the two germline ends. The length of the CDR3 is 13 residues. Here the CDR3 DNA reads TGTGCCAGCAGCGTAGGCAGGAAGGGTGAAGCTTTCTTT. Its translation: CASSVGRKGEAFF.

In its sample, this clonotype was seen a few times. The V gene is TRBV6-1, the J gene TRBJ2-1; 7 positions agree with TRBD2. Trimming removed 2 bases from V and 7 bases from J; junction bases left unmatched: 17. This CDR3 is built from 18 residues. Germline CDR1 reads MNHNS; CDR2 reads SASEGT. As DNA, the CDR3 is TGTGCCAGCAGTGAATCCCCGGGGGGTCCGTTTCGCCGGAATGAGCAGTTCTTC. It is translated as CASSESPGGPFRRNEQFF.

On this clonotype: A much larger clone lies a single base off, so this may be a read error. This chain links TRBV7-2 with TRBJ2-1, with D perhaps TRBD2 (6 bases). Germline V gene lookup returns CDR1 SGHTA and CDR2 FQGNSA. V dropped 5 bases and J dropped 4 bases, with 18 bases sitting between them. The length of the CDR3 is 16 residues. CDR3 protein: CASSIRTTRGYNEQFF. The CDR3 nucleotides are TGTGCCAGCAGCATCAGGACTACCCGAGGGTACAATGAGCAGTTCTTC.

This clonotype was seen more than once but under ten times. J is TRBJ2-5 and V is TRBV6-1, with 7 bases identical to TRBD2. This CDR3 is 13 amino acids long. With V trimmed by 4 bases and J by 5 bases, 4 bases remained unmatched. Germline CDR1 MNHNS, CDR2 SASEGT. The chain's CDR3 is CASSGLAAETQYF. The CDR3 nucleotides are TGTGCCAGCAGTGGACTAGCAGCCGAGACCCAGTACTTC.

The gene calls are TRBV5-1 and TRBJ2-7; 8 positions agree with TRBD2. Germline V lookup: CDR1 SGHRS, CDR2 YFSETQ. The CDR3 is 18 amino acids. Trimming at V came to 1 base and at J to 1 base, leaving 13 bases not matched to a gene. CDR3 in amino acids: CASSLLSPFRGGSYEQYF. Here the CDR3 DNA reads TGCGCCAGCAGCTTGTTATCCCCGTTCCGGGGGGGTTCCTACGAGCAGTACTTC.

The chain couples TRBV20-1 to TRBJ2-7; D is unclear. Per the germline V gene, CDR1 is DFQATT and CDR2 is SNEGSKA (reference sequence). The length of the CDR3 is 14 residues. The V end was cut by 4 bases, the J end by 2 bases, with 15 bases between. CDR3 residues: CSANRGRPPYEQYF. In nucleotides, the CDR3 is TGCAGTGCTAACCGAGGACGTCCCCCCTACGAGCAGTACTTC.

This clonotype appeared a few times. The chain carries TRBV7-8 and TRBJ2-3; D gene uncertain. CDR3 length: 14 amino acids. The V end lost 5 bases, the J end lost 2 bases, and 11 bases lay between the germline ends. Germline V gives CDR1 SGHVS, CDR2 FQNEAQ. Written as DNA, the CDR3 is TGTGCCAGCAGCACTCGGACGACCACAGATACGCAGTATTTT. Its translation is CASSTRTTTDTQYF.

The chain combines TRBV29-1 with TRBJ2-1; perhaps TRBD2 as D (5 bases). V was cut by 7 bases and J by 8 bases, with 15 bases left in between. This CDR3 is 12 amino acids long. Germline CDR1 and CDR2: SQVTM and ANQGSEA. The CDR3: CSARRVGDEQFF. The CDR3 DNA sequence: TGCAGCGCCCGACGGGTCGGGGATGAGCAGTTCTTC.

The V gene is TRBV7-2, the J gene TRBJ2-5; the match to TRBD2 covers 7 bases. V shed 3 bases and J 5 bases; nucleotides not matched to a gene: 12. CDR1 and CDR2 from the germline V gene are SGHTA and FQGNSA. This CDR3 comprises 16 residues. CDR3 nucleotide sequence: TGTGCCAGCAGCTTGCAAAGCGGGGCCTGGCGGGAGACCCAGTACTTC. This codes for CASSLQSGAWRETQYF. The whole variable domain, remainder taken from reference TRBV7-2 and TRBJ2-5, is GAGVSQSPSNKVTEKGKDVELRCDPISGHTALYWYRQSLGQGLEFLIYFQGNSAPDKSGLPSDRFSAERTGGSVSTLTIQRTQQEDSAVYLCASSLQSGAWRETQYFGPGTRLLVL.

This clonotype has a single count. J is TRBJ2-1 and V is TRBV10-3; D unresolved. V lost 7 bases, J lost 2 bases, and 3 bases lay in between. CDR1 and CDR2 (germline): ENHRY, SYGVKD. The CDR3 loop spans 11 amino acids. The CDR3 reads CAIKTYNEQFF. The DNA for the CDR3 is TGTGCCATCAAGACCTACAATGAGCAGTTCTTC.

The chain employs TRBV9 and TRBJ1-6; D possibly corresponds to TRBD1 (6 bases). This CDR3 is 14 amino acids long. V lost 0 bases and J lost 10, with 11 bases in between. Germline V gives CDR1 SGDLS, CDR2 YYNGEE. The chain's CDR3 is CASSVDRVRSPLHF. The CDR3 region has the DNA TGTGCCAGCAGCGTAGACAGGGTGAGGTCACCCCTCCACTTT.

This clonotype has at least ten counts. The chain employs TRBV7-2 and TRBJ2-3; 7 bases align to TRBD2. The length of the CDR3 is 15 residues. CDR1 is SGHTA, CDR2 FQGNSA, per germline. V gave up 1 base and J gave up 2 bases; unmatched junction bases: 3. The CDR3 bases are TGTGCCAGCAGCTTAGGACGGGAGGCCACAGATACGCAGTATTTT. It is translated as CASSLGREATDTQYF.

The J gene is TRBJ1-2, the V gene TRBV20-1, with a possible D match to TRBD1 (6 bases). The V gene's germline CDR1 is DFQATT and CDR2 SNEGSKA (reference sequence). Trimming cost V 0 bases and J 4 bases, with 9 bases left between them. CDR3 length: 13 residues. CDR3 DNA: TGCAGTGCTAGAGATCCAGGGGCCTATGGCTACACCTTC. Amino acids: CSARDPGAYGYTF.